This T cell receptor beta chain was retrieved from a study of siplizumab effects on memory and regulatory T cells. The assay was immunoSEQ multiplex PCR, and TCRdb's table has in-frame clones only and misses some. Among some 97,000 clones listed, around 95% were seen once. Study-wide results and caveats: Controls showed an average of approximately 25% Treg-derived mappable alloreactive CD4+ clones, while siplizumab showed around 73%. Naive T cell populations appeared to exhibit greater diversity than memory cells and appeared to be major alloresponse contributors. Alloreactive sequences tracing back to unstimulated CD4+ memory cells were significantly reduced by siplizumab.

Deletions cut 0 bases from V and 5 bases from J, with 8 bases between. The germline CDR1 and CDR2 sequences are SGHNT and YYREEE (reference sequence). The CDR3 is 13 residues long. This clone turned up a few times. Its matching antigen is unknown. The sequence was obtained from a human donor in good health. The chain carries TRBV5-4 and TRBJ2-5; D not resolved. The material sequenced was Tregs sorted from blood. CDR3 residues: CASSLAGTETQYF. The CDR3 region has the DNA TGTGCCAGCAGCTTGGCAGGTACGGAGACCCAGTACTTC.